This T cell receptor (beta chain) was recorded in a study of neoadjuvant anti-PD-1 for oral cavity cancer. The time point here: after neoadjuvant nivolumab, at surgical resection. The patients had HPV-negative, locally advanced oral cavity squamous cell carcinoma. No culture or expansion preceded analysis of these blood cells. The repertoire was sequenced with immunoSEQ multiplex PCR; TCRdb's copy has only in-frame clones and lacks some. The sample shows 13,000 to 15,000 clones, about 71% of them seen only once. This CDR3 spans 16 amino acids. V was pared by 4 bases and J by 0 bases, with 4 bases of the junction left unmatched. CDR1 is SGHRS, CDR2 YFSETQ, per germline.

Sequences were derived from PBMCs, sampled after nivolumab (anti-PD-1) treatment. The TCR originated in a person between 40 and 85 years old with oral cavity squamous cell carcinoma. The chain recombines TRBV5-1 with TRBJ2-6; the match to TRBD1 covers 7 bases. In DNA, the CDR3 is TGCGCCAGCAGCCTGGGACAGATCTCTGGGGCCAACGTCCTGACTTTC. Protein: CASSLGQISGANVLTF.